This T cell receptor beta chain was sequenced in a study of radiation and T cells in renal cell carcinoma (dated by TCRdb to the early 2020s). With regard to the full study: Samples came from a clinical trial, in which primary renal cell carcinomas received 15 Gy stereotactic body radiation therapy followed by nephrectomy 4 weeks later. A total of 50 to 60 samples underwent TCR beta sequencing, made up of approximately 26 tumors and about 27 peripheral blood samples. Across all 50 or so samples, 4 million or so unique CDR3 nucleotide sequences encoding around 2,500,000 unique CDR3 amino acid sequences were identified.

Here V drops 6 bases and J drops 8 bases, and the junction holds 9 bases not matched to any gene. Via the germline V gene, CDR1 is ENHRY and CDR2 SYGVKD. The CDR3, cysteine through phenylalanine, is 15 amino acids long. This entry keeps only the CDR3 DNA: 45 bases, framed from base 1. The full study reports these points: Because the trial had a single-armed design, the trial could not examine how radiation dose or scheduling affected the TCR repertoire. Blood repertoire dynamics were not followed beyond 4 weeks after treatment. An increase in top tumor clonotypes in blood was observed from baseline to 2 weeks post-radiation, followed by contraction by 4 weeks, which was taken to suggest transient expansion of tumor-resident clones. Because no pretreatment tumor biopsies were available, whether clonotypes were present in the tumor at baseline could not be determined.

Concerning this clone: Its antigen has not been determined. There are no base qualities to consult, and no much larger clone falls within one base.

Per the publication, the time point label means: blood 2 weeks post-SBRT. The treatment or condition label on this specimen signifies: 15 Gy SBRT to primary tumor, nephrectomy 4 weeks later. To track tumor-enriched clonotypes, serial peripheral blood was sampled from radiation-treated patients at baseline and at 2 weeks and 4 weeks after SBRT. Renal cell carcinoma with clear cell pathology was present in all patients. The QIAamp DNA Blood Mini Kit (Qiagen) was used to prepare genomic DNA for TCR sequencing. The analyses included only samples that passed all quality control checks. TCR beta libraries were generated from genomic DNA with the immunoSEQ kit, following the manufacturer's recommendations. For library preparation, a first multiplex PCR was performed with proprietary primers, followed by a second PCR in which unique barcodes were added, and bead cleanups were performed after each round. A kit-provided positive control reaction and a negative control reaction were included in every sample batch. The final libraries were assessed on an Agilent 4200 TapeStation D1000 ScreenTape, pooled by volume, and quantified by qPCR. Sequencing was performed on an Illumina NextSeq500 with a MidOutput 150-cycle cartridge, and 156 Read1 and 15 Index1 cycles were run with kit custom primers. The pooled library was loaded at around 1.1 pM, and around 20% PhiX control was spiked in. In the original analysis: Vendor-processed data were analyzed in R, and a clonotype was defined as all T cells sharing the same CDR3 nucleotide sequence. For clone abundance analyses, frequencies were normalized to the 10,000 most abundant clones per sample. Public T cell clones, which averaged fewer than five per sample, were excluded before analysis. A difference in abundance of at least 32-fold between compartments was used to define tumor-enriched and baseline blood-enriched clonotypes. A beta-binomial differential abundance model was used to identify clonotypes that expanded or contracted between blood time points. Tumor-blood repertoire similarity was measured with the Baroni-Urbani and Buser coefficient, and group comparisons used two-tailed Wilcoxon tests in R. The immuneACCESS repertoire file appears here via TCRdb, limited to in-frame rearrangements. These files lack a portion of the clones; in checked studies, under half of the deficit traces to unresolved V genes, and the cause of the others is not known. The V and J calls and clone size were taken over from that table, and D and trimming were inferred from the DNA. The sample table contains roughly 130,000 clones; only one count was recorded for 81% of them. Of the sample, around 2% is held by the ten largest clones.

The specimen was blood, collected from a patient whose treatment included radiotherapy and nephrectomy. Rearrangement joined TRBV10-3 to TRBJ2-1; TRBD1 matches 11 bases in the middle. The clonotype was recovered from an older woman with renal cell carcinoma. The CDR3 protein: CAIRTGQGAMDEQFF. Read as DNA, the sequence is TGTGCCATCAGAACCGGACAGGGGGCGATGGATGAGCAGTTCTTC.